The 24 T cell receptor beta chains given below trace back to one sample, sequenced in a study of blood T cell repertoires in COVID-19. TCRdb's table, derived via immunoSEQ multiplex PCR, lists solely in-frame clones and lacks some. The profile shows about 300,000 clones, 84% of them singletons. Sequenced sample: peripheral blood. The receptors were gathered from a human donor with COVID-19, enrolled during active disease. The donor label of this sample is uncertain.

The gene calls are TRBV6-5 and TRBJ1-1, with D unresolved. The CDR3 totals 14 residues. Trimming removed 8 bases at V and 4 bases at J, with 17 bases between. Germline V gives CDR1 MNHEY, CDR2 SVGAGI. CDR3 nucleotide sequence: TGTGCCAGCCTGAACCCCGGAGGGCTCACTGAAGCTTTCTTT. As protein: CASLNPGGLTEAFF.

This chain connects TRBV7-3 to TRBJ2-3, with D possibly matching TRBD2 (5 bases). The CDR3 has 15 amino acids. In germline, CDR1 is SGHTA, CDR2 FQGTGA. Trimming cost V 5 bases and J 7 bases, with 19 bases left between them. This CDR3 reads CASSPLRERTHTQYF. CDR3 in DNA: TGTGCCAGCAGCCCCCTGAGGGAAAGGACGCATACGCAGTATTTT.

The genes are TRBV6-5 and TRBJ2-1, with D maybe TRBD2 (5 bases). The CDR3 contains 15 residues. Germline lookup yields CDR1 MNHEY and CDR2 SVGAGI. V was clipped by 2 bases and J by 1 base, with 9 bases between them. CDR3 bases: TGTGCCAGCAGTTACAAGGACTCTTCCTACAATGAGCAGTTCTTC. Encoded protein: CASSYKDSSYNEQFF.

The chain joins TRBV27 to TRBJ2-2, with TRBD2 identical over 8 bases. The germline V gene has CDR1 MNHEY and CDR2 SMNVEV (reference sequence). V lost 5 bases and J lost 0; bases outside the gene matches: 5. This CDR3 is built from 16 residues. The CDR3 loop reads CASSPPSGPNTGELFF. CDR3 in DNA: TGTGCCAGCAGTCCGCCTAGCGGGCCGAACACCGGGGAGCTGTTTTTT.

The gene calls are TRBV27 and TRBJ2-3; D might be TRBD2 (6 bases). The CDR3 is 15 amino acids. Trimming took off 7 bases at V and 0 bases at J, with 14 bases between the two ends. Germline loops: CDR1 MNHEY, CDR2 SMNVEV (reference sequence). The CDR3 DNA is TGTGCCAGCAAAGGAGGGGCACTTAGCACAGATACGCAGTATTTT. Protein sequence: CASKGGALSTDTQYF.

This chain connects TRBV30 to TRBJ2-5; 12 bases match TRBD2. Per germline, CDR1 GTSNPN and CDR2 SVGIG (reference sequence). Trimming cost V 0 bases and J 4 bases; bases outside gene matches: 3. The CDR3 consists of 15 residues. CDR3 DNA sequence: TGTGCCTGGAGTGTCATGGGACTAGCGGGAGAGACCCAGTACTTC. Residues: CAWSVMGLAGETQYF.

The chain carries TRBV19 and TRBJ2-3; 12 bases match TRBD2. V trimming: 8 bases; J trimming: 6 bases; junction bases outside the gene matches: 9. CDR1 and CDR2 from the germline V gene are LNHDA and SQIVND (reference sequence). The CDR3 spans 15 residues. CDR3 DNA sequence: TGTGCCAGTGATACACTAGCGGGAGGATCGGATACGCAGTATTTT. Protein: CASDTLAGGSDTQYF.

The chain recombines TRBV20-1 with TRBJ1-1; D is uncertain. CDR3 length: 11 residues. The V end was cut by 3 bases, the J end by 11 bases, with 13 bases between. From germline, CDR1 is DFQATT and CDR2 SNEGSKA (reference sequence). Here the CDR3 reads CSARVVSGAFF. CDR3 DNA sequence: TGCAGTGCTAGGGTTGTTTCCGGGGCTTTCTTT.

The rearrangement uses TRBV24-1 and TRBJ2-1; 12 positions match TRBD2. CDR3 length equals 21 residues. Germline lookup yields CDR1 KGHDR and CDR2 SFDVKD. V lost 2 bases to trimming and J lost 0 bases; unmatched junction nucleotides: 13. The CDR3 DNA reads TGTGCCACCAGTGATTCCCCCGGGACTAGCGGGCACCCGAGCTCCTACAATGAGCAGTTCTTC. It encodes CATSDSPGTSGHPSSYNEQFF.

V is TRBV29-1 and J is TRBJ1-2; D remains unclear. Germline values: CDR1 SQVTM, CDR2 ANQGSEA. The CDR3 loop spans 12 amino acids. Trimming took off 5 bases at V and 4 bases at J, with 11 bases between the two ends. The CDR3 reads CSVSEDTYGYTF. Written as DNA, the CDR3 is TGCAGCGTTTCAGAGGATACCTATGGCTACACCTTC.

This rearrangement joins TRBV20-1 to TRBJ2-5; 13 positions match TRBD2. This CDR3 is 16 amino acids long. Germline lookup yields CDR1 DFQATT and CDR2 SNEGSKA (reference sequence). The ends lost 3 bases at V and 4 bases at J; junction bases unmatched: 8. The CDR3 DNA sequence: TGCAGTGCTAGTGTGGGACTAGCGGGGTGGGGAGAGACCCAGTACTTC. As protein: CSASVGLAGWGETQYF.

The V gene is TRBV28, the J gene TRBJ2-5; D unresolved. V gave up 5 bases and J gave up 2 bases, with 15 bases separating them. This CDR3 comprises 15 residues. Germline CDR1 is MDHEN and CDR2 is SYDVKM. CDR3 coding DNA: TGTGCCAGCAGTCCACCCGGTAGAATACAAGAGACCCAGTACTTC. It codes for CASSPPGRIQETQYF.

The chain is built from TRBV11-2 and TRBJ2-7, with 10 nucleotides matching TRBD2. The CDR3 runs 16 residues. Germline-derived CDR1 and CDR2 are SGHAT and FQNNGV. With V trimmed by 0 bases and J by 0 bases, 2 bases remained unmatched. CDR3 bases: TGTGCCAGCAGCTTAGAAGCTAGCGGGAGCTCCTACGAGCAGTACTTC. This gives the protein CASSLEASGSSYEQYF.

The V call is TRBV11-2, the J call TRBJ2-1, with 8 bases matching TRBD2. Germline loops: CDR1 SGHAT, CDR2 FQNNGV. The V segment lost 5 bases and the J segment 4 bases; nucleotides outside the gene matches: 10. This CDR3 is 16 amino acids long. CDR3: CASSAELAEGYNEQFF. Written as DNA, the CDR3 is TGTGCCAGCAGCGCAGAACTAGCGGAGGGGTACAATGAGCAGTTCTTC.

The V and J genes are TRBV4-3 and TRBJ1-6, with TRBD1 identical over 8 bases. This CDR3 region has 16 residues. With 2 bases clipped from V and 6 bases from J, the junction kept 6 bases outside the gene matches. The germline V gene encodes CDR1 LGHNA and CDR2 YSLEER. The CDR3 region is CASSQRQGPGNSPLHF. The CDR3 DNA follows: TGCGCCAGCAGCCAACGACAGGGGCCGGGTAATTCACCCCTCCACTTT.

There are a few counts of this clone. The CDR3 here is CASSLYNEQFF. Written as DNA, the CDR3 is TGTGCCAGCAGCCTATACAATGAGCAGTTCTTC. V is TRBV6-5 and J is TRBJ2-1; no reliable D call. The CDR3 covers 11 residues. Germline CDR1 and CDR2: MNHEY and SVGAGI. The germline V and J ends were trimmed by 6 bases and 4 bases, with 4 bases remaining between them.

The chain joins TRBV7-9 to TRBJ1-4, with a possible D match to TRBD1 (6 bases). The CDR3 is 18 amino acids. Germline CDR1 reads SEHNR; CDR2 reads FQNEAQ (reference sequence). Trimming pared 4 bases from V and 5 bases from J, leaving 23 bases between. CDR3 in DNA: TGTGCCAGCAGCTCGCTCCGGATTCCAGGGGAAAAGAATGAAAAACTGTTTTTT. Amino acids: CASSSLRIPGEKNEKLFF.

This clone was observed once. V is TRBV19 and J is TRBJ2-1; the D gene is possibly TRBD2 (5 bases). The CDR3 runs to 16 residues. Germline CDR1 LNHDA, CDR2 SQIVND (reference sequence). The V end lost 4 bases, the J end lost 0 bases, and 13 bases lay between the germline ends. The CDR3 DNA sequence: TGTGCCAGTAGTAGTCGATTAGGGAGCTCCTACAATGAGCAGTTCTTC. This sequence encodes CASSSRLGSSYNEQFF.

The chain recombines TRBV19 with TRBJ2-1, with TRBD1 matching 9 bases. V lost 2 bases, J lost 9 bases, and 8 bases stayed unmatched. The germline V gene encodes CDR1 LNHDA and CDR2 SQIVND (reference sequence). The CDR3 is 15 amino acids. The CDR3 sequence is CASSIRTGDSAEQFF. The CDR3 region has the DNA TGTGCCAGTAGTATAAGGACAGGGGACAGTGCTGAGCAGTTCTTC. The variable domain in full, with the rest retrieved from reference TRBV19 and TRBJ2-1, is DGGITQSPKYLFRKEGQNVTLSCEQNLNHDAMYWYRQDPGQGLRLIYYSQIVNDFQKGDIAEGYSVSREKKESFPLTVTSAQKNPTAFYLCASSIRTGDSAEQFFGPGTRLTVL.

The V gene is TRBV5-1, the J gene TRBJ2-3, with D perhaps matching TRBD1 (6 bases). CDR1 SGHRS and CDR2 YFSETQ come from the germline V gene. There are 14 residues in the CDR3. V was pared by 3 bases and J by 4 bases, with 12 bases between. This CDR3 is CASSWTDASDTQYF. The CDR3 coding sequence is TGCGCCAGCAGCTGGACAGATGCGTCAGATACGCAGTATTTT.

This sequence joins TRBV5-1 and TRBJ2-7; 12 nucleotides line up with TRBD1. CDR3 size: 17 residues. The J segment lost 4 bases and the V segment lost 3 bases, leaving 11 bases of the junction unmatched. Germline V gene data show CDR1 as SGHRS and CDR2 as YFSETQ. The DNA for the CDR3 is TGCGCCAGCAGCTCCGCCGCGGGGACAGGGGGCTTGTACGAGCAGTACTTC. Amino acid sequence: CASSSAAGTGGLYEQYF. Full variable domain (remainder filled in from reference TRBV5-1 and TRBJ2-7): KAGVTQTPRYLIKTRGQQVTLSCSPISGHRSVSWYQQTPGQGLQFLFEYFSETQRNKGNFPGRFSGRQFSNSRSEMNVSTLELGDSALYLCASSSAAGTGGLYEQYFGPGTRLTVT.

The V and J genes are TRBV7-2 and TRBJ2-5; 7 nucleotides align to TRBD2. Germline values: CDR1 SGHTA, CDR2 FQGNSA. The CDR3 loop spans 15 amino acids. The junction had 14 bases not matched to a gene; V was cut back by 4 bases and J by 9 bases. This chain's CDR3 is CASSSRMGGLNPQYF. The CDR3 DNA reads TGTGCCAGCAGCTCCCGCATGGGGGGGTTAAACCCCCAGTACTTC. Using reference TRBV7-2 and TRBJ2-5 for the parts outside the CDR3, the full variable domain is GAGVSQSPSNKVTEKGKDVELRCDPISGHTALYWYRQSLGQGLEFLIYFQGNSAPDKSGLPSDRFSAERTGGSVSTLTIQRTQQEDSAVYLCASSSRMGGLNPQYFGPGTRLLVL.

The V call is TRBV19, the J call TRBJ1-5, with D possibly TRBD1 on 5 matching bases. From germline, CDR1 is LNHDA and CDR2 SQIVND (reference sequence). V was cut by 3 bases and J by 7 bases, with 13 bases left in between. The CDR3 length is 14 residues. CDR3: CASSIDQRGQPQHF. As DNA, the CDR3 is TGTGCCAGTAGTATCGATCAAAGGGGACAGCCCCAGCATTTT.

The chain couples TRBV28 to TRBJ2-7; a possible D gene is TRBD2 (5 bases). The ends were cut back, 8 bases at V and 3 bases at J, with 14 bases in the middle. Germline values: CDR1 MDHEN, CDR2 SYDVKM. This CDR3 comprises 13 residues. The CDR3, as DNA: TGTGCCAGCGCAAAAAGCGGCTACTACGAGCAGTACTTC. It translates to CASAKSGYYEQYF.